The text below deals with one T cell receptor beta chain. Its target is not known. This may come from a read error, since a much larger clone is one base off. The data stem from a study of blood T cells in healthy people across ages. Overall study results and limits: Long-lived donors carried more naive CD4+ cells and greater diversity than aged donors. With unsorted PBMCs, a conclusive comparison of naive versus antigen-experienced cells was not possible.

The use of a sample-barcoded 5' primer and a J-beta primer mix characterized a second PCR of about 7 to 12 cycles. TCRdb re-called the 5' RACE reads with MiXCR, one entry per CDR3 protein. The sample contains about 650,000 distinct CDR3 sequences, 40% to 65% of which appear only once. No fewer than 6 million PBMCs went into each sample. The sequence derives from an elderly woman in good health. Sequencing was carried out using blood.

The CDR3: CASSQEKNRAYGCTF. The CDR3 DNA reads TGTGCCAGCAGCCAAGAAAAGAACAGGGCGTATGGCTGCACCTTC. The rearrangement uses TRBV4-2 and TRBJ1-2; weak D call: TRBD1 (6 bases). The CDR3 spans 15 residues. Per germline, CDR1 LGHNA and CDR2 YNFKEQ.